The clone carrying this T cell receptor (beta chain) was seen a few times. The data are from a study of regulatory T cells in long-lasting Graves disease. The germline V gene has CDR1 KGHSH and CDR2 LQKENI. The J segment lost 2 bases and the V segment lost 3 bases, leaving 6 bases of the junction unmatched. The CDR3 spans 16 residues. Time point here: newly diagnosed GD, antithyroid drugs for less than 3 months. PBMCs were the source of the RNA used for TCR sequencing. In each case, Graves' disease was diagnosed per American Thyroid Association guidelines. For TCR beta, libraries came from iRepertoire HTBI primers and Arm-PCR of CDR3 regions. MiXCR was run by TCRdb on the multiplex PCR reads, yielding one entry per CDR3 protein. The sample includes about 620,000 distinct CDR3 sequences, 15% to 20% of them seen just once. This sample was shared with a second study, whose subject was T cells in Graves' hyperthyroidism and ophthalmopathy. That paper states: RT-PCR in the first round (using the HTBI primer set) targeted the TCR CDR3. Blood held most thyroid clonotypes expanded above 0.001 frequency. Ophthalmopathy was told apart from stable hyperthyroidism by a 13 V-J model.

The chain employs TRBV18 and TRBJ2-1; TRBD1 agrees at 8 bases. This TCR came from a woman younger than 45 with Graves disease. This material consisted of peripheral blood mononuclear cells (PBMCs), taken at new diagnosis, from a patient treated with antithyroid drugs. The CDR3: CASSPPTGVAYNEQFF. The CDR3 bases are TGTGCCAGCTCACCCCCGACAGGGGTCGCCTACAATGAGCAGTTCTTC.